A selection of T cell receptor beta chains follows, all from one sample in a study of blood T cells in healthy people across ages. TCRdb processed the 5' RACE reads anew with MiXCR; each CDR3 protein has one entry. Among fewer than 1.5 million distinct CDR3 sequences listed, 42% were seen once. The material sequenced was blood. Receptors were obtained from a woman between 18 and 29 years old in good health. Each CDR3 is given with its conserved first and last residue. A D gene is named only where the DNA matches it firmly. The size of a clone is reported for some rows only, either as once, few or many, or as a class for expanded clones.

TRBD1 TRBJ1-5 TRBV19 once TGTGCCAGTAGTATTCTGGACCGGGACAGGGCTTATAGCAATCAGCCCCAGCATTTT CASSILDRDRAYSNQPQHF
NA TRBJ1-2 TRBV6-5 NA TGTGCCAGCAGTTATTTCCCCATGGAGGGTGCAAGAAATGGCTACACCTTC CASSYFPMEGARNGYTF
NA TRBJ1-2 TRBV20-1 few TGCAGTGCCGGCGGGCTCTACACCTTC CSAGGLYTF
NA TRBJ2-7 TRBV12-3/TRBV12-4 NA TGTGCCAGCAGTTTTAGGCGATCCTACGAGCAGTACTTC CASSFRRSYEQYF
NA TRBJ1-5 TRBV5-1 few TGCGCCAGCAGCTTGGAGGGACCGTCCGGAAATCAGCCCCAGCATTTT CASSLEGPSGNQPQHF
NA TRBJ2-7 TRBV7-9 NA TGTGCCGGTGCAGTGACTGCCTACGAGCAGTACTTC CAGAVTAYEQYF
TRBD2 TRBJ2-1 TRBV3-1 NA TGTGCCAGCAGCCAAGCGTCGGCGGGAGGGCGGCAGTTCTTC CASSQASAGGRQFF
TRBD1 TRBJ1-2 TRBV6-2/TRBV6-3 NA TGTGCCAGCACCCCCGGGACAGGCGGAGGCTACACCTTC CASTPGTGGGYTF
TRBD2 TRBJ2-1 TRBV2 NA TGTGCCAGCATCCCCGGGACTAGCGGGACTACAAGACGCTCCTACAATGAGCAGTTCTTC CASIPGTSGTTRRSYNEQFF
NA TRBJ2-7 TRBV10-3 few TGTGCCATCAGTGAGTTAGGGTTAGAGAGCTCCTACGAGCAGTACTTC CAISELGLESSYEQYF
NA TRBJ2-3 TRBV12-3/TRBV12-4 few TGTGCCAGCAGTGCCCGGGACTTTACGCAGTATTTT CASSARDFTQYF
NA TRBJ1-4 TRBV4-1 NA TGCGCCAGCAGCCCCCCCAGGGTCGGGACTAATGAAAAACTGTTTTTT CASSPPRVGTNEKLFF
NA TRBJ2-5 TRBV2 NA TGTGCCAGCCAGCCTTCCCAAGAGACCCAGTACTTC CASQPSQETQYF
NA TRBJ1-2 TRBV28 few TGTGCCAGCAGTTCCCCGTCAATCGGTGGCTACACCTTC CASSSPSIGGYTF
NA TRBJ1-1 TRBV6-5 few TGTGCCAGCAGTTACAGTCCAGGCGTGAACACTGAAGCTTTCTTT CASSYSPGVNTEAFF
NA TRBJ2-1 TRBV27 few TGTGCCAGCAGTTTAAGGTGGGGGGTAGAGACCTACAATGAGCAGTTCTTC CASSLRWGVETYNEQFF
NA TRBJ2-3 TRBV27 NA TGTGCCAGCAGTTCCGGGACCGTCCGAGCAGATACGCAGTATTTT CASSSGTVRADTQYF
TRBD1 TRBJ2-1 TRBV6-1 few TGTGCCAGCACAGCACGGGACAGGGGGCTGAATGAGCAGTTCTTC CASTARDRGLNEQFF
NA TRBJ1-2 TRBV5-1 NA TGCGCCAGCAGCTTGGCGGTTGGCAGGGAGGGTGGCTACACCTTC CASSLAVGREGGYTF
NA TRBJ1-4 TRBV12-3/TRBV12-4 few TGTGCCAGCAGTTTGGGGGGGCCTGAAAAACTGTTTTTT CASSLGGPEKLFF
TRBD1 TRBJ2-2 TRBV20-1 few TGCAGTGCTCCCCTCCGGCGGACAGGGGACACCGGGGAGCTGTTTTTT CSAPLRRTGDTGELFF
NA TRBJ1-2 TRBV7-2 few TGTGCCAGCAGCTCGATAACTGAATATGGCTACACCTTC CASSSITEYGYTF
TRBD1 TRBJ2-1 TRBV20-1 few TGCAGTGCTAGAGATGTTGGACAGGGTAGAGGCTACAATGAGCAGTTCTTC CSARDVGQGRGYNEQFF
TRBD1 TRBJ2-7 TRBV2 NA TGTGCCAGCAGGGACAGGGCCGCCGACGAGCAGTACTTC CASRDRAADEQYF
TRBD1 TRBJ1-2 TRBV5-1 few TGCGCCAGCAGCCCAGGGACAGGGGACGGCTATGGCTACACCTTC CASSPGTGDGYGYTF
TRBD1 TRBJ2-1 TRBV7-6 NA TGTGCCAGCAGCCCGAGGGGACAGGGAGGACATGAGCAGTTCTTC CASSPRGQGGHEQFF
NA TRBJ2-3 TRBV20-1 once TGCAGTGCACCGGGACCCGGGTCTGATACGCAGTATTTT CSAPGPGSDTQYF
NA TRBJ2-1 TRBV12-3/TRBV12-4 NA TGTGCCAGCAGTTTATGGGTCGGGGGGCAGTTCTTC CASSLWVGGQFF
TRBD2 TRBJ2-3 TRBV2 NA TGTGCCAGCAGCGCTCCGGGACTAGCGGGGGGCAATACGCAGTATTTT CASSAPGLAGGNTQYF
TRBD1 TRBJ1-6 TRBV30 few TGTGCCTGCCATAGGACAGGGGACTCACCCCTCCACTTT CACHRTGDSPLHF
NA TRBJ2-3 TRBV3-1 few TGTGCCAGCAGCCGGGACCAAAGCACAGATACGCAGTATTTT CASSRDQSTDTQYF
NA TRBJ1-1 TRBV27 NA TGTGCCAGCAGTTTATCGGGGGCAAAGATGAACACTGAAGCTTTCTTT CASSLSGAKMNTEAFF
NA TRBJ1-1 TRBV29-1 NA TGCAGCGTTGATTACGTGAACACTGAAGCTTTCTTT CSVDYVNTEAFF
TRBD1 TRBJ2-5 TRBV12-3/TRBV12-4 NA TGTGCCAGCACCCCCGGGACAGCCAAAGAGACCCAGTACTTC CASTPGTAKETQYF
NA TRBJ2-6 TRBV6-1 NA TGTGTCAAGTCCTCAGGGACTGGGGCCAACGTCCTGACTTTC CVKSSGTGANVLTF
NA TRBJ2-3 TRBV5-5 few TGTGCCAGCAGCTTGGGACAACTTCCTACCTTGGCAGATACGCAGTATTTT CASSLGQLPTLADTQYF
NA TRBJ2-7 TRBV21-1 few TGTGCCAGCAGCAAAGTCTCCCGGGACACCCGGTACTTC CASSKVSRDTRYF
NA TRBJ1-2 TRBV28 NA TGTGCCAGCAGTTTAGGGTCTTCAAAAAGTGGCTACACCTTC CASSLGSSKSGYTF
TRBD2 TRBJ2-7 TRBV6-5 NA TGTGCCAGCAGTTACTCAACTAGCGAACTCTCGGCCTACGAGCAGTACTTC CASSYSTSELSAYEQYF
NA TRBJ2-3 TRBV9 few TGTGCCAGCAGCGTGGATAAGTGGGACGGACACACAGATACGCAGTATTTT CASSVDKWDGHTDTQYF
NA TRBJ1-4 TRBV11-2 few TGTGCCAGCAGCTTAGAGGCATCCGGGCTCAGACTGTTTTTT CASSLEASGLRLFF
NA TRBJ2-3 TRBV9 few TGTGCCAGCAGTGGGGACCACACAGATACGCAGTATTTT CASSGDHTDTQYF
TRBD2 TRBJ2-7 TRBV6-5 few TGTGCCAGCAGTACCGGGACTAGCGGGTTCTACGAGCAGTACTTC CASSTGTSGFYEQYF
NA TRBJ1-6 TRBV11-2 NA TGTGCCAGCAGCGTTACTGGAGTATGGGATTCACCCCTCCACTTT CASSVTGVWDSPLHF
NA TRBJ2-5 TRBV2 NA TGTGCCAGCAGCGGGGGACACGGGCTGTACCAAGAGACCCAGTACTTC CASSGGHGLYQETQYF
TRBD2 TRBJ2-1 TRBV28 NA TGTGCCGGCAGGGGCGCAGCCTCGGGGGGGAATGAGCAGTTCTTC CAGRGAASGGNEQFF
TRBD1 TRBJ1-5 TRBV28 once TGTGCCAACAACCTACAGGGGGCGATCGGACAGCCCCAGCATTTT CANNLQGAIGQPQHF
NA TRBJ2-5 TRBV7-6 many TGTGCCAGCAGCTTCTCGGAATTGGACGGGGAAGAGCAGTACTTC CASSFSELDGEEQYF
TRBD1 TRBJ1-2 TRBV20-1 NA TGCAGTGCTAGCTTGCCGACAGGGCAATATGGCTACACCTTC CSASLPTGQYGYTF